This TCR beta chain is drawn from a study of cytomegalovirus exposure and HLA in healthy donors. Study findings and constraints: HLA allele associations emerged for roughly 16,000 TCR beta sequences in a later analysis, at 0.05 false discovery rate. Specificity of three CMV-associated chains for CMV antigens was verified in vitro.

This clone was seen a single time. The antigen remains undetermined. The study ran its PCR with 60 Vbeta and 13 Jbeta primers. Only in-frame clones appear in the TCRdb table, and some are missing; sequencing was by immunoSEQ multiplex PCR. This repertoire shows about 140,000 clones, roughly 81% found once; its top ten account for 1.5% to 2%. Looked up from germline, CDR1 is LNHDA and CDR2 is SQIVND (reference sequence). This CDR3 has 17 amino acids. J was trimmed by 1 base and V by 10 bases; bases with no gene match: 12. This chain uses TRBV19 with TRBJ2-6, with 8 bases lining up with TRBD2. The source is a female donor in good health and CMV-seronegative. The sequenced sample consisted of PBMCs. CDR3 residues: CATSPGGDRSGANVLTF. As DNA, the CDR3 is TGTGCCACCTCCCCCGGGGGGGATCGGTCTGGGGCCAACGTCCTGACTTTC.